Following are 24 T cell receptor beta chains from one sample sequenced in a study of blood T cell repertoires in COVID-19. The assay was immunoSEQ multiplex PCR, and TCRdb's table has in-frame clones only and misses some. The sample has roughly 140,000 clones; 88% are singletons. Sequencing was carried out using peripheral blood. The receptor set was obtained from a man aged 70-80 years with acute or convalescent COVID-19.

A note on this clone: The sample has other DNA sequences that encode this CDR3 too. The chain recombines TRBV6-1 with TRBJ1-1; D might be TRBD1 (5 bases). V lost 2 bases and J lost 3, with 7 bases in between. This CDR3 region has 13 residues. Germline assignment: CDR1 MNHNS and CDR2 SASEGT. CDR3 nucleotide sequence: TGTGCCAGCAGTGAAACCAGGGACACTGAAGCTTTCTTT. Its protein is CASSETRDTEAFF.

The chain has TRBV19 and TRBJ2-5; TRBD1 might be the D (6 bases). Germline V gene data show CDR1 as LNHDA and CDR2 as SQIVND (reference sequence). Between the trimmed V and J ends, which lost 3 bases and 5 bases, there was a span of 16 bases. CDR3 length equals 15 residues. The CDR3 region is CASSIPGQTRETQYF. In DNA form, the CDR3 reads TGTGCCAGTAGTATCCCCGGACAGACGAGGGAGACCCAGTACTTC.

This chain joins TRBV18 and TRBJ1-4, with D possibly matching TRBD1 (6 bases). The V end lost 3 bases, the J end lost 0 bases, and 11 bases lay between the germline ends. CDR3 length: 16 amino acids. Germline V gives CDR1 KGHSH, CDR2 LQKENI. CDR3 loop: CASSPRTDATNEKLFF. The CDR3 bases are TGTGCCAGCTCACCTAGGACAGACGCAACTAATGAAAAACTGTTTTTT.

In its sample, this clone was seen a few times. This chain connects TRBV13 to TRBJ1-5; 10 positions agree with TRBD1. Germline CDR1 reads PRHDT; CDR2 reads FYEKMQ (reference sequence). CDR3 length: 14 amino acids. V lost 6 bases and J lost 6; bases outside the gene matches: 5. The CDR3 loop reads CASSRQGAGQPQHF. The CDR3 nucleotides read TGTGCCAGCAGTCGACAGGGGGCGGGTCAGCCCCAGCATTTT.

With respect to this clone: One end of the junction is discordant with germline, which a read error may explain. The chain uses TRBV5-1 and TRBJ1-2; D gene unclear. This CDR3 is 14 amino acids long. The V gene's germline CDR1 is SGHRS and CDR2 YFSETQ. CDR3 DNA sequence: TGCGCCAGCAGTTTGGACGGTGGTAACTATGGCTACACCTTC. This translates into CASSLDGGNYGYTF.

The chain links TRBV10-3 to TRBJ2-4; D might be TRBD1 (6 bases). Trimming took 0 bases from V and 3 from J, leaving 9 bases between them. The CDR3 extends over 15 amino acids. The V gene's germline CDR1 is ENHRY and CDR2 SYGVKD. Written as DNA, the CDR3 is TGTGCCATCAGTGAGTCGACCAGGGGCAAAAACATTCAGTACTTC. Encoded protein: CAISESTRGKNIQYF.

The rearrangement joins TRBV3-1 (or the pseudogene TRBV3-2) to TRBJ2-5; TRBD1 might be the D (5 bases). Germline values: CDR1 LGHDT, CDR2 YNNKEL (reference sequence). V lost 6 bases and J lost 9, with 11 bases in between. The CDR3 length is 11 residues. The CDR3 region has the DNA TGTGCCAGCAGGGGATCAGGGTCCCAGTACTTC. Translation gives CASRGSGSQYF.

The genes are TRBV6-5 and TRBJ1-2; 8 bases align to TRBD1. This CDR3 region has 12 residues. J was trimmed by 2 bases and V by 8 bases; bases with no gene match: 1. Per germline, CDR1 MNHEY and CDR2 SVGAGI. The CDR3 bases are TGTGCCAGCTGGACAGGGAACTATGGCTACACCTTC. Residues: CASWTGNYGYTF.

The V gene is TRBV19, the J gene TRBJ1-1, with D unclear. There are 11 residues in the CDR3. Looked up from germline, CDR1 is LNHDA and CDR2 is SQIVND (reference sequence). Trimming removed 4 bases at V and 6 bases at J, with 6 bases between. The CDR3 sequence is CASSRYSEAFF. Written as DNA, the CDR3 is TGTGCCAGTAGTAGGTACTCTGAAGCTTTCTTT.

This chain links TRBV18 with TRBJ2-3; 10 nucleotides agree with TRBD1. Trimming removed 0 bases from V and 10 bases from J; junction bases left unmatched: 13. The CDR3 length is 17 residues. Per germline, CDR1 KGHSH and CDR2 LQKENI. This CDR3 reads CASSPPSAGQGRGAQYF. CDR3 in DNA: TGTGCCAGCTCACCACCAAGTGCGGGACAGGGGAGAGGCGCGCAGTATTTT.

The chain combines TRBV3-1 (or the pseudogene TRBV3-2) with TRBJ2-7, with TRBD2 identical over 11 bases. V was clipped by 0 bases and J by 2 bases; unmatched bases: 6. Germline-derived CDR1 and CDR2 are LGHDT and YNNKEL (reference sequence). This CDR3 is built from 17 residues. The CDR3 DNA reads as TGTGCCAGCAGCCAAGATTTAGTGACTAGCGGGGCCTACGAGCAGTACTTC. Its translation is CASSQDLVTSGAYEQYF.

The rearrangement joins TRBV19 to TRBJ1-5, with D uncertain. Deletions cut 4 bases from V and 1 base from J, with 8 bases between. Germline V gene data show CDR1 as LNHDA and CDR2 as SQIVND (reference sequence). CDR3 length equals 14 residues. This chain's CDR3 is CASSTIISNQPQHF. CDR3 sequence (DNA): TGTGCCAGTAGTACCATCATCAGCAATCAGCCCCAGCATTTT.

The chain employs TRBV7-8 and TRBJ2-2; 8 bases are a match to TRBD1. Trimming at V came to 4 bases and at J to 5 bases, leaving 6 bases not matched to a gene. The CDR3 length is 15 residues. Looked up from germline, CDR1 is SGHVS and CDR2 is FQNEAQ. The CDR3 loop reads CASSSSGQETGELFF. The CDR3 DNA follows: TGTGCCAGCAGCTCTTCGGGACAGGAAACCGGGGAGCTGTTTTTT.

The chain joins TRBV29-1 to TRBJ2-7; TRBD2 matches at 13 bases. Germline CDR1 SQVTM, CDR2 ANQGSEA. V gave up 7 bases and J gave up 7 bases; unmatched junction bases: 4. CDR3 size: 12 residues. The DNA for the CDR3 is TGCAGCGCACTAGCGGGGGGGAATGAGCAGTACTTC. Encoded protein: CSALAGGNEQYF.

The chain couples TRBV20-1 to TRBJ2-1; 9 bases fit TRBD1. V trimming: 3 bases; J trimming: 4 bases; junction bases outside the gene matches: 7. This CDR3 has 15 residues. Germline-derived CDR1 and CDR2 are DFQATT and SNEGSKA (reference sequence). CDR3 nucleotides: TGCAGTGCTAGTGATGGGACAGGGAGTTACAATGAGCAGTTCTTC. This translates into CSASDGTGSYNEQFF.

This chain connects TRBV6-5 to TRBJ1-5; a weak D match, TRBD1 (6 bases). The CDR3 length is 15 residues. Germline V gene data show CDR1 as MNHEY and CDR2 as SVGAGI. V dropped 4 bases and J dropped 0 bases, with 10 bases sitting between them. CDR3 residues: CASSLDSYSNQPQHF. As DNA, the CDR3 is TGTGCCAGCAGTTTGGACAGTTATAGCAATCAGCCCCAGCATTTT.

The DNA for the CDR3 is TGTGCCAGCAGGGCCGGGACTCCCACAGATACGCAGTATTTT. Residues: CASRAGTPTDTQYF. The chain combines TRBV6-5 with TRBJ2-3, with D maybe TRBD2 (6 bases). The CDR3 is 14 amino acids. V lost 6 bases, J lost 2 bases, and 12 bases lay in between. Germline CDR1 reads MNHEY; CDR2 reads SVGAGI.

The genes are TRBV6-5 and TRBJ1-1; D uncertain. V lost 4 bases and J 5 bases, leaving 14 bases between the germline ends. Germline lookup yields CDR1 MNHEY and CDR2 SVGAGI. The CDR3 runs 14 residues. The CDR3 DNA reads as TGTGCCAGCAGTTCCCCAGGCCGGAAAACTGAAGCTTTCTTT. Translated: CASSSPGRKTEAFF.

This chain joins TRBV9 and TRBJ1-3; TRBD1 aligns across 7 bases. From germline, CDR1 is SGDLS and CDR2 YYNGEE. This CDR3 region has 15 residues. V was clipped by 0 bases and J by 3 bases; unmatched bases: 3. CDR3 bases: TGTGCCAGCAGCGTAGGCAGGGGGAGTGGAAACACCATATATTTT. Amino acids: CASSVGRGSGNTIYF.

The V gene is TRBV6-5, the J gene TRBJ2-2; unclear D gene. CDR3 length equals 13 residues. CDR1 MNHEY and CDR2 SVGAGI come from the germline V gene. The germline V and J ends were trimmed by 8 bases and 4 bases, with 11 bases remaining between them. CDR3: CASRVLSTGELFF. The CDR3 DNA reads TGTGCCAGCCGGGTTTTGAGCACCGGGGAGCTGTTTTTT.

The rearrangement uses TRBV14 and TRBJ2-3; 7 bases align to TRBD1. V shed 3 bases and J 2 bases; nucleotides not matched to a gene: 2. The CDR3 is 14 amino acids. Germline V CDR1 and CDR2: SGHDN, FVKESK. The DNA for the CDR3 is TGTGCCAGCAGCCAGGGGACAGCCACAGATACGCAGTATTTT. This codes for CASSQGTATDTQYF.

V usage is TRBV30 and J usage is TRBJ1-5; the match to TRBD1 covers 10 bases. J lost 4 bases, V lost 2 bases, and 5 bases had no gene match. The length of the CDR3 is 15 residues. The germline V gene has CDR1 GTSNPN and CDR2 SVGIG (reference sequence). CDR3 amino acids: CAWSRDRGTNQPQHF. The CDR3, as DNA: TGTGCCTGGAGTAGGGACAGGGGTACAAATCAGCCCCAGCATTTT. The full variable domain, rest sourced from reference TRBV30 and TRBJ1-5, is SQTIHQWPATLVQPVGSPLSLECTVEGTSNPNLYWYRQAAGRGLQLLFYSVGIGQISSEVPQNLSASRPQDRQFILSSKKLLLSDSGFYLCAWSRDRGTNQPQHFGDGTRLSIL.

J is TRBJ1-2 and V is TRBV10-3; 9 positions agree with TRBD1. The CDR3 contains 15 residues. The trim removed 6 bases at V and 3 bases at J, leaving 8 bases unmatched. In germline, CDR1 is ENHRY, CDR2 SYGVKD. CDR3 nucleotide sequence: TGTGCCATCAGGAGGACGGGACAGGGAGACTATGGCTACACCTTC. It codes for CAIRRTGQGDYGYTF.

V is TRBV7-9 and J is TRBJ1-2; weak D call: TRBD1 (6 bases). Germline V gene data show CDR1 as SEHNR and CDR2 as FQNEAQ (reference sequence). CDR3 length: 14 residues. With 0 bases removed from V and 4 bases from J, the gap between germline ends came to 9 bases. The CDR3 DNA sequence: TGTGCCAGCAGCTTAGCGCAGGGGACCTATGGCTACACCTTC. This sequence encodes CASSLAQGTYGYTF.